This T cell receptor beta chain was obtained from a study of shared clonotypes between healthy human individuals. Study-wide background: A couple of women and a few men aged 18 to 49 made up the donors. Study-level results: Researchers sampled blood only, noting tissue repertoires likely differ. Limitation of the genetic and exposure-history diversity represented came from the few donors.

The CDR3 is 16 amino acids. The J segment lost 0 bases and the V segment lost 7 bases, leaving 11 bases of the junction unmatched. Germline V gene data show CDR1 as GTSNPN and CDR2 as SVGIG (reference sequence). About 90 million PBMCs supplied genomic DNA for unsorted samples. Profiled with immunoSEQ multiplex PCR; TCRdb holds only in-frame clones, not every one. The sample has nearly 500,000 clones; 76% are singletons. As concerns this clone: The antigen remains undetermined.

J is TRBJ2-4 and V is TRBV30, with TRBD1 matching over 8 bases. This TCR derives from a woman aged 40 to 50 in good health. Some clones in this sample may be carry-over from other donors' samples. Sequencing input: PBMCs. The CDR3 reads CAFSIWTGIAKNIQYF. The DNA for the CDR3 is TGTGCCTTCTCAATCTGGACAGGGATAGCCAAAAACATTCAGTACTTC.